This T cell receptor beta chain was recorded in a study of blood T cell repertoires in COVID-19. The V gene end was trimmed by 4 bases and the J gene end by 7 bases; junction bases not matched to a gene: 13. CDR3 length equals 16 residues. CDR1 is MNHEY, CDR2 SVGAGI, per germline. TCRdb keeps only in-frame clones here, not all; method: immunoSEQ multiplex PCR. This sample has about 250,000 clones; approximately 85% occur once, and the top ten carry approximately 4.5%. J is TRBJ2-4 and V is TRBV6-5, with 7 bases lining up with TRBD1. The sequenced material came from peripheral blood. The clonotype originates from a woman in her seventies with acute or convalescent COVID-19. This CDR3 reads CASSFAIQGKRNIQYF. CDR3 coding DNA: TGTGCCAGCAGTTTCGCGATACAGGGGAAACGTAACATTCAGTACTTC.